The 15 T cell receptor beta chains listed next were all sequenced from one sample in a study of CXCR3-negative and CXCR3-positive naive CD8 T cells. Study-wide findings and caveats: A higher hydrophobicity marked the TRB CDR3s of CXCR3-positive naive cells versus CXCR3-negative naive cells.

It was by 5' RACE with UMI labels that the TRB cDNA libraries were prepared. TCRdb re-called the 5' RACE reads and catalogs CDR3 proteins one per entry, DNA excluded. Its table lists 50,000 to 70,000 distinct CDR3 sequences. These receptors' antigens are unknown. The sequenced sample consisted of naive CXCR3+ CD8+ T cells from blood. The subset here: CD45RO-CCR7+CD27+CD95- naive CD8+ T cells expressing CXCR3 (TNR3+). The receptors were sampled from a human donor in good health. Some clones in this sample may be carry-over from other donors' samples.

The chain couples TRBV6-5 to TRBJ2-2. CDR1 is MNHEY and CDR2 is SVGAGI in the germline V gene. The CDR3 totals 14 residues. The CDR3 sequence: CASSTSVNTGELFF.

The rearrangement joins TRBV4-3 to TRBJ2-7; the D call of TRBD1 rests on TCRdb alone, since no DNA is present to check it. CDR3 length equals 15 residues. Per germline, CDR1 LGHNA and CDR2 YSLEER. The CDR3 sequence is CASSQDWTGDYEQYF.

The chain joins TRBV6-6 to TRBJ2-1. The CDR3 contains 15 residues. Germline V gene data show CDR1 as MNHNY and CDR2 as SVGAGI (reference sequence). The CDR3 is CASSDAGGSYNEQFF.

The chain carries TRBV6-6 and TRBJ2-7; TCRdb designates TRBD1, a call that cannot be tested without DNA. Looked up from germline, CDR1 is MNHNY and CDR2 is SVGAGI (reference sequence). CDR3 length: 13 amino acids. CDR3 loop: CASRPPGAYEQYF.

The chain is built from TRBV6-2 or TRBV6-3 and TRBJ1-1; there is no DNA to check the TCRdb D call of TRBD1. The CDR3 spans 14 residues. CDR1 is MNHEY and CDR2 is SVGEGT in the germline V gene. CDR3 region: CASSFPGRNTEAFF.

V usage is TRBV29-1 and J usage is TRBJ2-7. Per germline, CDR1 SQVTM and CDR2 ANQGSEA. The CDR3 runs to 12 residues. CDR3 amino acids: CSVELGSYEQYF.

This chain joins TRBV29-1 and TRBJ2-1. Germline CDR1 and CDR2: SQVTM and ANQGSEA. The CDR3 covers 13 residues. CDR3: CSVGTGSYNERFF.

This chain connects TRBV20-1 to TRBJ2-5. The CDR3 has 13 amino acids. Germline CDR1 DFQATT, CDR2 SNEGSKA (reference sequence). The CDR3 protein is CSAQTEVVETQYF.

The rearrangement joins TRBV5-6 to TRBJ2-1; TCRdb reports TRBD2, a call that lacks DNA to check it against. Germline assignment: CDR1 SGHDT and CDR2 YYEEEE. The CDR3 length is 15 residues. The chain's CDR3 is CASSSRGGRGGEQFF.

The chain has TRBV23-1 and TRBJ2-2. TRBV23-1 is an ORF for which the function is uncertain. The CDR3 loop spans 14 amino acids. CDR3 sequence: CASIPTRNTGELFF.

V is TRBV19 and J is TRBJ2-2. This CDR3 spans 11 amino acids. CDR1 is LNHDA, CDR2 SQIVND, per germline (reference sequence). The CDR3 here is CASSIGGELFF. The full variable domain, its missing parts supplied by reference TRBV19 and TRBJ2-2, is DGGITQSPKYLFRKEGQNVTLSCEQNLNHDAMYWYRQDPGQGLRLIYYSQIVNDFQKGDIAEGYSVSREKKESFPLTVTSAQKNPTAFYLCASSIGGELFFGEGSRLTVL.

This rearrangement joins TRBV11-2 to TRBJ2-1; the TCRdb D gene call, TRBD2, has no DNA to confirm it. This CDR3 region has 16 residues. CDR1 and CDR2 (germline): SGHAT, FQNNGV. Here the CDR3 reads CASILLAGGPYNEQFF.

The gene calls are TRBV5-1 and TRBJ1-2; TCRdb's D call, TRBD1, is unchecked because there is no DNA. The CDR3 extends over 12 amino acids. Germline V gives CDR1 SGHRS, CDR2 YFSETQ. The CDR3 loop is CASSLGQDGYTF. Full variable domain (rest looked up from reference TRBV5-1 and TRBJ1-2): KAGVTQTPRYLIKTRGQQVTLSCSPISGHRSVSWYQQTPGQGLQFLFEYFSETQRNKGNFPGRFSGRQFSNSRSEMNVSTLELGDSALYLCASSLGQDGYTFGSGTRLTVV.

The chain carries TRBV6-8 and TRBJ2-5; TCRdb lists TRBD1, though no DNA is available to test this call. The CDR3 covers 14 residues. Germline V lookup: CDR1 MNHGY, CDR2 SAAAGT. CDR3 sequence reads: CASSSSQDQETQYF.

The CDR3 loop reads CASSPVAYDTEAFF. The V and J genes are TRBV7-3 and TRBJ1-1. CDR3 length equals 14 residues. Looked up from germline, CDR1 is SGHTA and CDR2 is FQGTGA.